A single sample gave rise to the 14 T cell receptor beta chains below, sequenced in a study of neoadjuvant anti-PD-1 for oral cavity cancer. The time point denotes: after neoadjuvant nivolumab, at surgical resection. Generated by immunoSEQ multiplex PCR, the TCRdb table keeps only in-frame clones and is missing some. In the table there are 24,000 or so clones, 25% to 30% of which are singletons. Sequences were derived from tumor tissue, sampled after nivolumab (anti-PD-1) treatment. The origin of the receptors is a person between 35 and 79 years old with oral cavity squamous cell carcinoma.

The table lists this clone with a few counts. This chain uses TRBV19 with TRBJ2-1; TRBD2 matches 9 bases. CDR3 length equals 14 residues. The junction had 3 bases not matched to a gene; V was cut back by 3 bases and J by 6 bases. Germline CDR1 LNHDA, CDR2 SQIVND (reference sequence). The CDR3 is CASSMTSGSNEQFF. Written as DNA, the CDR3 is TGTGCCAGTAGTATGACTAGCGGTAGCAATGAGCAGTTCTTC. Supplemented by reference TRBV19 and TRBJ2-1, the full variable domain reads DGGITQSPKYLFRKEGQNVTLSCEQNLNHDAMYWYRQDPGQGLRLIYYSQIVNDFQKGDIAEGYSVSREKKESFPLTVTSAQKNPTAFYLCASSMTSGSNEQFFGPGTRLTVL.

This chain links TRBV19 with TRBJ1-5; unclear D gene. This CDR3 region has 14 residues. Germline V gene lookup returns CDR1 LNHDA and CDR2 SQIVND (reference sequence). V shed 5 bases and J shed 7 bases, with 15 bases lying between them. The CDR3 protein is CASSLDHYGQPQHF. DNA for the CDR3: TGTGCCAGTAGTCTCGACCATTATGGGCAGCCCCAGCATTTT.

This clone has just a few counts. This chain uses TRBV5-4 with TRBJ2-7; D is perhaps TRBD2 (6 bases). V gave up 0 bases and J gave up 0 bases, with 10 bases separating them. This CDR3 is 15 amino acids long. Germline V gives CDR1 SGHNT, CDR2 YYREEE (reference sequence). This chain's CDR3 is CASSLGGRSSYEQYF. CDR3 nucleotide sequence: TGTGCCAGCAGCTTGGGGGGGAGGAGCTCCTACGAGCAGTACTTC.

This clone was found a few times. The chain is built from TRBV7-9 and TRBJ2-2; the D gene is possibly TRBD2 (6 bases). V was trimmed by 6 bases and J by 5 bases, leaving 19 bases between them. Germline V gene data show CDR1 as SEHNR and CDR2 as FQNEAQ (reference sequence). The CDR3 is 16 residues long. This chain's CDR3 is CASRQGGTVLTGELFF. As DNA, the CDR3 is TGTGCCAGCAGGCAGGGCGGGACCGTCTTGACCGGGGAGCTGTTTTTT.

In its sample, this clone was seen a few times. The V gene is TRBV27, the J gene TRBJ2-7; 9 positions agree with TRBD1. CDR1 is MNHEY and CDR2 is SMNVEV in the germline V gene (reference sequence). The V and J ends lost 10 bases and 7 bases, in that order; junction bases with no gene match: 8. The CDR3 sequence is 12 residues long. CDR3 sequence: CATGQGRIEQYF. The CDR3 region has the DNA TGTGCCACCGGACAGGGGAGGATTGAGCAGTACTTC.

This chain uses TRBV28 with TRBJ2-1; perhaps D is TRBD1 or TRBD2 (5 bases each). The CDR3 is 16 residues long. Trimming took 2 bases from V and 7 from J, leaving 18 bases between them. Germline-derived CDR1 and CDR2 are MDHEN and SYDVKM. For the CDR3, the DNA is TGTGCCAGCAGTTTAGCTACACGGGACGCGTGGAATGAGCAGTTCTTC. Translated, it gives CASSLATRDAWNEQFF. The whole variable domain, remainder taken from reference TRBV28 and TRBJ2-1, is DVKVTQSSRYLVKRTGEKVFLECVQDMDHENMFWYRQDPGLGLRLIYFSYDVKMKEKGDIPEGYSVSREKKERFSLILESASTNQTSMYLCASSLATRDAWNEQFFGPGTRLTVL.

The CDR3: CASPDLQETQYF. CDR3 bases: TGTGCCAGCCCCGACTTACAAGAGACCCAGTACTTC. This chain connects TRBV2 to TRBJ2-5; D remains unclear. CDR3 length: 12 residues. V was trimmed by 8 bases and J by 2 bases, leaving 9 bases between them. From germline, CDR1 is SNHLY and CDR2 FYNNEI. Using reference TRBV2 and TRBJ2-5 for the parts outside the CDR3, the full variable domain is EPEVTQTPSHQVTQMGQEVILRCVPISNHLYFYWYRQILGQKVEFLVSFYNNEISEKSEIFDDQFSVERPDGSNFTLKIRSTKLEDSAMYFCASPDLQETQYFGPGTRLLVL.

This chain uses TRBV30 with TRBJ2-7; D tentatively reads TRBD1 or TRBD2 (7 bases each). The CDR3 has 15 residues. The germline V gene encodes CDR1 GTSNPN and CDR2 SVGIG (reference sequence). Between the trimmed V and J ends, which lost 3 bases and 0 bases, there was a span of 15 bases. CDR3 residues: CAWSTGRGPSYEQYF. CDR3 sequence (DNA): TGTGCCTGGAGCACAGGGAGGGGGCCCTCCTACGAGCAGTACTTC. Complete variable domain (other parts from reference TRBV30 and TRBJ2-7): SQTIHQWPATLVQPVGSPLSLECTVEGTSNPNLYWYRQAAGRGLQLLFYSVGIGQISSEVPQNLSASRPQDRQFILSSKKLLLSDSGFYLCAWSTGRGPSYEQYFGPGTRLTVT.

V and J are TRBV30 and TRBJ2-5, with D perhaps TRBD1 (6 bases). The germline V gene encodes CDR1 GTSNPN and CDR2 SVGIG (reference sequence). V lost 7 bases and J 4 bases, leaving 10 bases between the germline ends. This CDR3 region has 11 residues. The CDR3, as DNA: TGTGCCTTCGCGACAGGAGAGACCCAGTACTTC. Translation: CAFATGETQYF.

V is TRBV6-5 and J is TRBJ2-1; 9 bases map to TRBD2. From germline, CDR1 is MNHEY and CDR2 SVGAGI. V lost 7 bases to trimming and J lost 7 bases; unmatched junction nucleotides: 11. This CDR3 spans 15 amino acids. CDR3 bases: TGTGCCAGCACCCAACTGGGCGGGGGGGATAATGAGCAGTTCTTC. It encodes CASTQLGGGDNEQFF.

The table lists this clone with a few counts. The V and J genes are TRBV28 and TRBJ2-2; 8 nucleotides agree with TRBD1. Germline loops: CDR1 MDHEN, CDR2 SYDVKM. J gave up 3 bases and V 7 bases, and 7 bases lay outside the gene matches. CDR3 size: 15 residues. This CDR3 is CASTPMDRDTGELFF. For the CDR3, the DNA is TGTGCCAGCACCCCGATGGACAGGGACACCGGGGAGCTGTTTTTT. Full variable domain (outside the CDR3, taken from reference TRBV28 and TRBJ2-2): DVKVTQSSRYLVKRTGEKVFLECVQDMDHENMFWYRQDPGLGLRLIYFSYDVKMKEKGDIPEGYSVSREKKERFSLILESASTNQTSMYLCASTPMDRDTGELFFGEGSRLTVL.

V usage is TRBV29-1 and J usage is TRBJ2-1, with 16 bases fitting TRBD2. The CDR3 covers 18 residues. The V gene end was trimmed by 4 bases and the J gene end by 4 bases; junction bases not matched to a gene: 10. Germline V CDR1 and CDR2: SQVTM, ANQGSEA. The CDR3, as DNA: TGCAGCGTTGGTGGTGGGACTAGCGGGAGGGGATTTTACAATGAGCAGTTCTTC. Protein: CSVGGGTSGRGFYNEQFF.

This clone occurred a few times. V usage is TRBV7-9 and J usage is TRBJ2-6; D not resolved. CDR1 and CDR2 from the germline V gene are SEHNR and FQNEAQ (reference sequence). V was trimmed by 5 bases and J by 0 bases, leaving 8 bases between them. CDR3 length equals 15 residues. CDR3 residues: CASSPGDSGANVLTF. For the CDR3, the DNA is TGTGCCAGCAGCCCCGGTGACTCTGGGGCCAACGTCCTGACTTTC.

There are a few counts of this clone. This chain uses TRBV7-9 with TRBJ1-1; TRBD1 might be the D (6 bases). Per the germline V gene, CDR1 is SEHNR and CDR2 is FQNEAQ (reference sequence). The CDR3 length is 16 residues. Trimming left V 4 bases short and J 0 bases short, with 15 bases between. The CDR3 DNA sequence: TGTGCCAGCAGCTACAGCCCCGGGACATTGAACACTGAAGCTTTCTTT. Its translation is CASSYSPGTLNTEAFF.